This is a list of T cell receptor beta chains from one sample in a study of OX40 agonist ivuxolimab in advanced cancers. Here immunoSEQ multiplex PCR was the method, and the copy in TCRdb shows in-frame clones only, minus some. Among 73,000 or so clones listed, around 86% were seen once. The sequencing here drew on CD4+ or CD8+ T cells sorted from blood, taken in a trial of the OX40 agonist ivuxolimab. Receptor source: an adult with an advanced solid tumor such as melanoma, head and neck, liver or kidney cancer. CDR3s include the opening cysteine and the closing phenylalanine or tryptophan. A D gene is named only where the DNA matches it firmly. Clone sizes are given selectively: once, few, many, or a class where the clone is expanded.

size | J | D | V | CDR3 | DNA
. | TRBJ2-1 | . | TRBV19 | CASSTSSNGVEQFF | TGTGCCAGTAGTACCTCTAGTAACGGTGTGGAGCAGTTCTTC
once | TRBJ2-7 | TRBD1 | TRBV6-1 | CASILRTGGYEQYF | TGTGCCAGCATCTTAAGGACAGGGGGCTACGAGCAGTACTTC
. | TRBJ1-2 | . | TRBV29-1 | CSSDRGTF | TGCAGCTCGGACCGAGGCACCTTC
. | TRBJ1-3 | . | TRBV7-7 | CASSQSSGNTIYF | TGTGCCAGCAGCCAGTCCTCCGGAAACACCATATATTTT
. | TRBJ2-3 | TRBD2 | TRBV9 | CASSPSREFSGRAGSTDTQYF | TGTGCCAGCAGCCCTTCTAGGGAGTTTAGCGGGAGGGCGGGTAGCACAGATACGCAGTATTTT
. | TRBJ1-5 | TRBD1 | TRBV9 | CASSVGQGEWQPQHF | TGTGCCAGCAGCGTCGGACAGGGGGAGTGGCAGCCCCAGCATTTT
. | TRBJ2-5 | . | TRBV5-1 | CASTLDRWGVGETQYF | TGCGCCAGCACTCTCGACAGGTGGGGCGTTGGAGAGACCCAGTACTTC
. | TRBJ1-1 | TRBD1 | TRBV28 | CASSGDRASFYTEAFF | TGTGCCAGCAGTGGGGACAGGGCTTCGTTTTACACTGAAGCTTTCTTT
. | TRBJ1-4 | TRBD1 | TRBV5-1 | CASSLDGVPGQGRREKLFF | TGCGCCAGCAGCTTGGACGGCGTCCCGGGACAGGGACGCCGGGAAAAACTGTTTTTT
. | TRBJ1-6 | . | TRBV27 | CASTSSPGRGSPLHF | TGTGCCAGCACCTCATCACCAGGGAGGGGTTCACCCCTCCACTTT
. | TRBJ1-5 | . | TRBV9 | CASSVDGFSNQPQHF | TGTGCCAGCAGCGTAGACGGATTTAGCAATCAGCCCCAGCATTTT
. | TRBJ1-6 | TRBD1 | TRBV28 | CLSGQKYNSPLHF | TGCCTATCGGGACAGAAATATAATTCACCCCTCCACTTT
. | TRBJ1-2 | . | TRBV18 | CASSAGVNYGYTF | TGTGCCAGCTCAGCGGGAGTTAACTATGGCTACACCTTC
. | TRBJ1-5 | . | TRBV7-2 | CASSSGGGNQPQHF | TGTGCCAGCAGTTCCGGTGGGGGCAATCAGCCCCAGCATTTT
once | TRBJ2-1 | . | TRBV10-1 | CASSLSGNSYNGQFF | TGCGCCAGCAGTTTAAGCGGTAATTCCTACAATGGGCAGTTCTTC
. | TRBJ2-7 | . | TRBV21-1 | CASSTGRQVAYEQYF | TGTGCCAGCAGCACCGGCCGACAGGTAGCCTACGAGCAGTACTTC
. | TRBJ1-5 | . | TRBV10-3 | CAISELAGATGNQPQHF | TGTGCCATCAGTGAGTTGGCAGGAGCCACAGGCAATCAGCCCCAGCATTTT
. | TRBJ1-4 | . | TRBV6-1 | CAITPTRGEKLFF | TGTGCCATTACCCCGACCCGGGGGGAAAAACTGTTTTTT
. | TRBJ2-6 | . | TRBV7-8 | CASSVRTYPQSRANVLTF | TGTGCCAGCAGCGTTAGAACTTACCCACAAAGTCGGGCCAACGTCCTGACTTTC
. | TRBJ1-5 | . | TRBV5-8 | CASSPGRVSNQPQHF | TGTGCCAGCAGCCCCGGGCGGGTTAGCAATCAGCCCCAGCATTTT
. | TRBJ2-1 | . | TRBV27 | CASSLMPGRGNEQFF | TGTGCCAGCAGTTTAATGCCCGGGAGAGGTAATGAGCAGTTCTTC
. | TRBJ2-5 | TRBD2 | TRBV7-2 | CASSLVGRGRGETQYF | TGTGCCAGCAGCTTAGTTGGACGCGGGAGGGGAGAGACCCAGTACTTC
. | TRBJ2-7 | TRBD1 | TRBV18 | CASSPTVGTDYEQYF | TGTGCCAGCTCCCCTACTGTCGGGACAGACTACGAGCAGTACTTC
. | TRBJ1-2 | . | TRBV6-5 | CASSYSRSYGYTF | TGTGCCAGCAGTTACTCTCGCAGCTATGGCTACACCTTC
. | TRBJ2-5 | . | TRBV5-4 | CASSLGRQGPWGETQYF | TGTGCCAGCAGCTTAGGACGGCAGGGACCCTGGGGAGAGACCCAGTACTTC
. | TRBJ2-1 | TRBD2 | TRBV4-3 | CASSQNGLARLGDEQFF | TGCGCCAGCAGCCAAAACGGACTAGCGCGGTTGGGGGATGAGCAGTTCTTC
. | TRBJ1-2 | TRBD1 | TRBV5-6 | CASSVTGNYGYTF | TGTGCCAGCAGCGTGACAGGGAACTATGGCTACACCTTC
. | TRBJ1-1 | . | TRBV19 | CASSIGVNTEAFF | TGTGCCAGTAGTATAGGAGTAAACACTGAAGCTTTCTTT
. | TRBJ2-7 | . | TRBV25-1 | CASTLTGTHNHEQYF | TGTGCCAGCACTCTGACCGGGACCCACAACCACGAGCAGTACTTC
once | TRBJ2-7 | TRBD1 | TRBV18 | CASSPPGTGRGEQYF | TGTGCCAGCTCACCGCCCGGGACAGGGCGGGGCGAGCAGTACTTC
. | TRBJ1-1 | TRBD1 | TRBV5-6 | CASSLRGLSSTEAFF | TGTGCCAGCAGCTTGAGGGGGCTAAGTAGCACTGAAGCTTTCTTT